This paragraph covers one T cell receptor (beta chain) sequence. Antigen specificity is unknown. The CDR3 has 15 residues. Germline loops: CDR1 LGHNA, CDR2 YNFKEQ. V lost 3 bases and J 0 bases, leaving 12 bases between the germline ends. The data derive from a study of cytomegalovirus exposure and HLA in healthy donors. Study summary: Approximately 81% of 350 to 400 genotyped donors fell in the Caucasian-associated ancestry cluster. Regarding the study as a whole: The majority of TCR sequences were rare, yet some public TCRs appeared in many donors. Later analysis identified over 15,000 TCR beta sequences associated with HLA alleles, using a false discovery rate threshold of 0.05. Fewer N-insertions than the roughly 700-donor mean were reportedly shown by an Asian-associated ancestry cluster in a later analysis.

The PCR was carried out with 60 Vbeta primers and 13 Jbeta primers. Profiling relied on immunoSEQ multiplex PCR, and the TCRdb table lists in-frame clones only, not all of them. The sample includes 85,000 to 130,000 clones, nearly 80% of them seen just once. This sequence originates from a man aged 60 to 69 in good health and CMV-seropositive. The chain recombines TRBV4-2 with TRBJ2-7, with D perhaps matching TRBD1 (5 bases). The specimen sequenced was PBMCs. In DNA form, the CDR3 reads TGTGCCAGCAGCCACCTGGACACGCTCTCCTACGAGCAGTACTTC. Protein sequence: CASSHLDTLSYEQYF.